The entry below gives a single T cell receptor (beta chain) sequence along with its context. Its antigen is not identified. The 5'RACE template-switching step produced TCR cDNA and added a universal primer site and UMIs. TCRdb itself ran the 5' RACE reads through MiXCR, one entry per CDR3 protein. The sample lists some 120,000 distinct CDR3 sequences, over 8% occurring once. The source of the sample is a study of T cells after yellow fever vaccination. Study at large: Fractions low in cell number were prepared with SMART-Seq v4 Ultra Low Input.

Overall study results and limits: Subsequent booster samples again held most clones from primary vaccination (96% CD4, 85% to 90% CD8). A small share of clonotypes appeared in both CD4 and CD8 compartments.

Germline assignment: CDR1 LGHDT and CDR2 YNNKEL (reference sequence). Trimming pared 0 bases from V and 6 bases from J, leaving 13 bases between. CDR3 length equals 15 residues. The sample in question was CD8+ T cells sorted from PBMCs, obtained on the day of the yellow fever booster vaccination. V and J are TRBV3-1 and TRBJ2-3, with D maybe TRBD2 (5 bases). The sequence derives from a man younger than 30 who received the YFV17D yellow fever vaccine. The CDR3 DNA sequence: TGTGCCAGCAGCCAAGAAGAAAGAGGGTCGGATACGCAGTATTTT. Its protein is CASSQEERGSDTQYF.